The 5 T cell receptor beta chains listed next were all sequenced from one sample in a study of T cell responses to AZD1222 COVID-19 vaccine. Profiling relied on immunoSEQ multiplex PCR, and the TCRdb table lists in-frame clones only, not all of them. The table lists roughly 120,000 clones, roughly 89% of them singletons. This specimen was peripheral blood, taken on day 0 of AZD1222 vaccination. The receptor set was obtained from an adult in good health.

The CDR3 is CAWSAGAANTYEQYF. CDR3 DNA: TGTGCCTGGAGCGCCGGGGCGGCCAACACCTACGAGCAGTACTTC. This chain joins TRBV30 and TRBJ2-7, with D perhaps TRBD1 or TRBD2 (5 bases each). V lost 3 bases and J lost 2, with 17 bases in between. Germline lookup yields CDR1 GTSNPN and CDR2 SVGIG (reference sequence). The CDR3 is 15 residues long.

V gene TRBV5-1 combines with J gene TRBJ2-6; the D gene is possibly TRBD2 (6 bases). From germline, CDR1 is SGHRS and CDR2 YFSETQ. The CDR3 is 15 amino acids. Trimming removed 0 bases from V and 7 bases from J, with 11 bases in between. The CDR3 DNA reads TGCGCCAGCAGCTTGGGGGACTCGGTCGCCAACGTCCTGACTTTC. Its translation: CASSLGDSVANVLTF. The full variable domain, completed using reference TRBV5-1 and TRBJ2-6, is KAGVTQTPRYLIKTRGQQVTLSCSPISGHRSVSWYQQTPGQGLQFLFEYFSETQRNKGNFPGRFSGRQFSNSRSEMNVSTLELGDSALYLCASSLGDSVANVLTFGAGSRLTVL.

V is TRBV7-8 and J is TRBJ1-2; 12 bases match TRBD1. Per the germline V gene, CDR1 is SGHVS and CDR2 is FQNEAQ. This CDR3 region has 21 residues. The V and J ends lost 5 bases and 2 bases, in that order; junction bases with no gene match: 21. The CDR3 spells CASSPYRVSSGTGGPNYGYTF. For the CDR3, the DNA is TGTGCCAGCAGCCCGTACCGAGTATCTTCCGGGACAGGGGGCCCAAACTATGGCTACACCTTC.

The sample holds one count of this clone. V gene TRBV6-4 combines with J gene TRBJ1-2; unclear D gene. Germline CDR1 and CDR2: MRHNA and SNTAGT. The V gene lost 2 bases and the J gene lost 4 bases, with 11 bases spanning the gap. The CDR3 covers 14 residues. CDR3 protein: CASSDPLEVYGYTF. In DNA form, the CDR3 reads TGTGCCAGCAGTGACCCTCTAGAGGTCTATGGCTACACCTTC.

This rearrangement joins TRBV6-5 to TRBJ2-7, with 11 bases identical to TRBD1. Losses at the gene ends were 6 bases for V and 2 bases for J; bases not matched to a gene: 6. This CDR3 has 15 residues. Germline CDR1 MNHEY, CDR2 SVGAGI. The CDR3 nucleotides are TGTGCCAGCAGCTGGGGACAGGGGGAGGCCTACGAGCAGTACTTC. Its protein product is CASSWGQGEAYEQYF.